This T cell receptor (beta chain) was sequenced during a study of beta chain features in type 1 diabetes. The whole isolated RNA underwent reverse transcription, so sequencing captured expressed TCRB transcripts. Here immunoSEQ multiplex PCR was the method, and the copy in TCRdb shows in-frame clones only, minus some. The sample lists 140,000 to 150,000 clones, 10% occurring once. Notes on the study in general: For patients, the naive, central memory and Treg TCRB repertoires appeared more alike than for healthy donors.

This clone was seen a handful of times. Its matching antigen is unknown. Material: naive CD4+ T cells from blood. The clonotype was recovered from a man aged 18 to 35 in good health.

Here the CDR3 DNA reads TGTGCCAGCAGGACAATGTACTCCTACGAGCAGTACTTC. Translated: CASRTMYSYEQYF. The rearrangement links TRBV2 to TRBJ2-7; D is undetermined. Looked up from germline, CDR1 is SNHLY and CDR2 is FYNNEI. CDR3 length equals 13 residues. V lost 6 bases, J lost 0 bases, and 9 bases lay in between.